This paragraph reports one T cell receptor beta chain. Antigen unknown. PCR involved 60 Vbeta and 13 Jbeta primers. Measured with immunoSEQ multiplex PCR; TCRdb has only the in-frame clones, and not every one. This table holds roughly 200,000 clones, about 77% found once. Germline-derived CDR1 and CDR2 are SGHTA and FQGNSA. CDR3 length: 14 amino acids. Between the trimmed V and J ends, which lost 5 bases and 5 bases, there was a span of 13 bases. The source of the sample is a study of cytomegalovirus exposure and HLA in healthy donors. Study-wide results and caveats: The study listed 164 cytomegalovirus-associated TCR beta chains.

This sequence joins TRBV7-2 and TRBJ1-5, with TRBD1 as a possible D gene (6 bases). This TCR came from a woman aged 30 to 39 in good health and CMV-seronegative. The sequencing sample was made of PBMCs. The CDR3: CASSTRTAYQPQHF. CDR3 coding DNA: TGTGCCAGCAGCACTAGGACAGCCTATCAGCCCCAGCATTTT.